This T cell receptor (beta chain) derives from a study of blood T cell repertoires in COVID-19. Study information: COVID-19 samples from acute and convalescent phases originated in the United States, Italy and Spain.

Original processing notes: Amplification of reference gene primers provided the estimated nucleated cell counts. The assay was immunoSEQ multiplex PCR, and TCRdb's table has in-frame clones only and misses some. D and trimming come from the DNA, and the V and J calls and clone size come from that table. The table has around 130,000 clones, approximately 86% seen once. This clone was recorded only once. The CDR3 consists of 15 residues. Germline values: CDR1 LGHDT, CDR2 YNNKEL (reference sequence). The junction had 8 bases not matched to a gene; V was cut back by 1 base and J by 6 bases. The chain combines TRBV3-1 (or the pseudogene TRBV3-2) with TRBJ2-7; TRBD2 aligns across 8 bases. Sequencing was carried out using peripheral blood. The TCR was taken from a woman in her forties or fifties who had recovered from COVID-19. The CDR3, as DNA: TGTGCCAGCAGCCAAGCCGCGACTAGCGTGAGCGAGCAGTACTTC. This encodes CASSQAATSVSEQYF.